The rows below give T cell receptor beta chains drawn from one sample of a study of OX40 agonist ivuxolimab in advanced cancers. The method was immunoSEQ multiplex PCR; TCRdb's version includes in-frame clones alone and lacks a portion of them. The table shows about 69,000 clones, with around 87% occurring only once. The specimen was CD4+ or CD8+ T cells sorted from blood, collected in a trial of the OX40 agonist ivuxolimab. These receptors were obtained from an adult with an advanced solid tumor such as melanoma, head and neck, liver or kidney cancer. The CDR3 runs from the conserved cysteine through the conserved F or W. D genes are given only for firm matches. Only part of the rows carry a size: once, few, many, or a class if the clone is expanded.

d_gene,abundance,v_gene,j_gene,CDR3aa,CDR3nt
TRBD1,NA,TRBV18,TRBJ1-1,CASSPRQGSSNTEAFF,TGTGCCAGCTCACCAAGACAGGGGAGTTCGAACACTGAAGCTTTCTTT
NA,once,TRBV11-3,TRBJ2-3,CASSLGLASTDTQYF,TGTGCCAGCAGCCTTGGACTCGCCAGCACAGATACGCAGTATTTT
NA,NA,TRBV7-9,TRBJ2-2,CASSLAQPNTGELFF,TGTGCCAGCAGCTTAGCTCAGCCGAACACCGGGGAGCTGTTTTTT
TRBD1,NA,TRBV28,TRBJ2-7,CASSLGQGSSYEQYF,TGTGCCAGCAGCCTGGGACAGGGAAGTTCCTACGAGCAGTACTTC
NA,NA,TRBV5-4,TRBJ2-3,CASSSSTRRTDTQYF,TGTGCCAGCAGCTCCTCGACGAGGAGGACAGATACGCAGTATTTT
TRBD2,NA,TRBV7-9,TRBJ2-3,CASSPGTSGSLVDTQYF,TGTGCCAGCAGCCCCGGGACTAGCGGGAGTTTGGTAGATACGCAGTATTTT
NA,NA,TRBV6-4,TRBJ2-6,CASSDRAGTGANVLTF,TGTGCCAGCAGTGACCGGGCGGGGACTGGGGCCAACGTCCTGACTTTC
TRBD1,NA,TRBV30,TRBJ2-5,CAWSGDRGVETQYF,TGTGCCTGGAGTGGGGACAGGGGGGTAGAGACCCAGTACTTC
TRBD2,NA,TRBV7-9,TRBJ2-7,CASSLLRREGEQYF,TGTGCCAGCAGCTTACTCCGGCGGGAGGGCGAGCAGTACTTC
NA,NA,TRBV18,TRBJ2-1,CASSSRRGFDEQFF,TGTGCCAGCTCTTCGCGGAGAGGGTTCGATGAGCAGTTCTTC
TRBD1,NA,TRBV27,TRBJ2-3,CASSRLQGGQDTQYF,TGTGCCAGCAGTAGACTACAGGGGGGTCAAGATACGCAGTATTTT
NA,NA,TRBV21-1,TRBJ2-1,CASRRPFTGTDNNEQFF,TGTGCCAGCAGGCGACCTTTTACCGGGACAGACAACAATGAGCAGTTCTTC
TRBD1,NA,TRBV7-2,TRBJ2-5,CASSPRTGGFRETQYF,TGTGCCAGCAGCCCAAGGACAGGGGGCTTTCGAGAGACCCAGTACTTC
NA,NA,TRBV6-1,TRBJ2-7,CASSRRGVGGPEQYF,TGTGCCAGCAGTCGGAGGGGGGTAGGGGGCCCCGAGCAGTACTTC
TRBD1,NA,TRBV18,TRBJ1-5,CASSLQGNSNQPQHF,TGTGCCAGCTCCCTACAGGGGAATAGCAATCAGCCCCAGCATTTT
NA,NA,TRBV10-1,TRBJ1-5,CASSEIQVVYSNQPQHF,TGCGCCAGCAGTGAAATTCAGGTCGTTTATAGCAATCAGCCCCAGCATTTT
NA,NA,TRBV30,TRBJ2-1,CAWTIGNLNNEQFF,TGTGCCTGGACGATCGGGAACCTTAACAATGAGCAGTTCTTC
NA,NA,TRBV5-6,TRBJ1-2,CASSPLPTAAKRITF,TGTGCCAGCAGCCCACTCCCGACGGCCGCAAAGAGGATCACCTTC
NA,NA,TRBV7-9,TRBJ2-2,CASSLWTTNTGELFF,TGTGCCAGCAGCTTATGGACGACGAACACCGGGGAGCTGTTTTTT
NA,NA,TRBV29-1,TRBJ1-2,CSVLMGFYGYTF,TGCAGCGTTCTAATGGGGTTCTATGGCTACACCTTC
TRBD2,NA,TRBV5-4,TRBJ2-5,CASSHGGGRQETQYF,TGTGCCAGCAGCCATGGCGGGGGGCGCCAAGAGACCCAGTACTTC
NA,NA,TRBV5-4,TRBJ2-5,CASRPDLYQAETQYF,TGTGCCAGCAGACCTGACCTTTATCAGGCCGAGACCCAGTACTTC
NA,NA,TRBV7-3,TRBJ2-7,CASSPDGQNSYEQYF,TGTGCCAGCAGCCCCGATGGGCAGAACTCCTACGAGCAGTACTTC
NA,few,TRBV4-1,TRBJ1-1,CASSFQDGMNTEAFF,TGCGCCAGCAGTTTTCAGGACGGCATGAACACTGAAGCTTTCTTT
NA,NA,TRBV6-5,TRBJ1-4,CASSYRRAGDNEKLFF,TGTGCCAGCAGTTACCGTAGGGCAGGTGATAATGAAAAACTGTTTTTT
NA,few,TRBV7-2,TRBJ2-7,CASSLDRVAREQYF,TGTGCCAGCAGCTTAGACCGGGTCGCTCGAGAGCAGTACTTC
TRBD1,NA,TRBV5-1,TRBJ2-3,CASSLADRGISTDTQYF,TGCGCCAGCAGCTTAGCGGACAGGGGCATTAGCACAGATACGCAGTATTTT
TRBD1,NA,TRBV6-6,TRBJ1-5,CASSYDRVQGQPQHF,TGTGCCAGCAGTTACGACAGGGTTCAGGGTCAGCCCCAGCATTTT
NA,NA,TRBV6-6,TRBJ2-7,CASSFEQLSYEQYF,TGTGCCAGCAGTTTTGAACAGCTCTCCTACGAGCAGTACTTC
TRBD2,NA,TRBV7-2,TRBJ2-7,CASSFGRSSYEQYF,TGTGCCAGCAGCTTCGGGAGGAGCTCCTACGAGCAGTACTTC
TRBD2,NA,TRBV13,TRBJ2-1,CASSSRTSGIKGYNEQFF,TGTGCCAGCAGCTCAAGGACTAGCGGTATAAAGGGCTACAATGAGCAGTTCTTC
NA,NA,TRBV28,TRBJ2-7,CASSTNSGTRQYF,TGTGCCAGCAGTACAAACTCCGGGACAAGACAGTACTTC
NA,NA,TRBV7-2,TRBJ1-1,CATERTRLNTEAFF,TGTGCTACCGAGAGGACAAGGCTGAACACTGAAGCTTTCTTT
NA,NA,TRBV5-4,TRBJ2-1,CASRTTASSYNEQFF,TGTGCCAGCAGGACGACCGCGAGCTCCTACAATGAGCAGTTCTTC
NA,NA,TRBV5-6,TRBJ2-2,CASSRLDSANTGELFF,TGTGCCAGCAGCAGACTGGACAGCGCGAACACCGGGGAGCTGTTTTTT
TRBD1,NA,TRBV28,TRBJ1-2,CASSLQDRGRRGYTF,TGTGCCAGCAGTTTGCAAGACAGGGGGCGTCGGGGCTACACCTTC
NA,NA,TRBV6-5,TRBJ2-7,CASRGLNEQYF,TGTGCCAGCAGGGGACTTAACGAGCAGTACTTC
NA,NA,TRBV18,TRBJ2-7,CASSPDRGLSYEQYF,TGTGCCAGCTCACCAGACCGCGGACTCTCCTACGAGCAGTACTTC
TRBD2,NA,TRBV10-3,TRBJ2-2,CAISDRQGTSLKSNTGELFF,TGTGCCATCAGTGATCGACAAGGGACTAGCCTAAAGTCGAACACCGGGGAGCTGTTTTTT
TRBD1,NA,TRBV2,TRBJ2-5,CASIFRTGPQETQYF,TGTGCCAGCATTTTCAGGACAGGCCCCCAAGAGACCCAGTACTTC
TRBD1,NA,TRBV6-6,TRBJ2-2,CASRQGINTGELFF,TGTGCCAGTCGACAGGGGATTAACACCGGGGAGCTGTTTTTT
TRBD1,NA,TRBV6-1,TRBJ1-1,CASITGQGSTAFF,TGTGCCAGCATCACTGGACAGGGCTCGACCGCTTTCTTT
NA,NA,TRBV19,TRBJ1-1,CASSSRDGTLSEAFF,TGTGCCAGTAGTTCCCGGGACGGCACGTTATCTGAAGCTTTCTTT
TRBD1,NA,TRBV19,TRBJ1-2,CASSRGQGRYYGYTF,TGTGCCAGTAGTCGGGGACAGGGCCGGTACTATGGCTACACCTTC
NA,NA,TRBV20-1,TRBJ2-5,CSAARAETQYF,TGCAGTGCTGCAAGGGCAGAGACCCAGTACTTC